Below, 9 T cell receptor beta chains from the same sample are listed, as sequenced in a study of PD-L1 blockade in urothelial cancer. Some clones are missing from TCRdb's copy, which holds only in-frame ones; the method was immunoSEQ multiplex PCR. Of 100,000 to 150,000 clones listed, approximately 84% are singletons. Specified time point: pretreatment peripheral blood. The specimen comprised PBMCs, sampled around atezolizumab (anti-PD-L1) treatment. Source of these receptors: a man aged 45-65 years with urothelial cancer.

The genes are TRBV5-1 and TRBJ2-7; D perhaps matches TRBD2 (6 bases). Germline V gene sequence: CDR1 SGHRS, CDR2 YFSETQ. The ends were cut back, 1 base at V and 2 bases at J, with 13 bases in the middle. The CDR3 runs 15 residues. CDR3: CASSLQLAGAYEQYF. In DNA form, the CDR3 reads TGCGCCAGCAGCTTGCAACTAGCCGGCGCCTACGAGCAGTACTTC.

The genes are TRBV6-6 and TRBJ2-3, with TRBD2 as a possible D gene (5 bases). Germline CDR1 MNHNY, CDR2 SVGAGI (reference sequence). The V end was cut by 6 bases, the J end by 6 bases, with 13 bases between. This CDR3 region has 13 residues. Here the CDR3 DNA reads TGTGCCAGCAGGAACACGGGATACGATACGCAGTATTTT. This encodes CASRNTGYDTQYF.

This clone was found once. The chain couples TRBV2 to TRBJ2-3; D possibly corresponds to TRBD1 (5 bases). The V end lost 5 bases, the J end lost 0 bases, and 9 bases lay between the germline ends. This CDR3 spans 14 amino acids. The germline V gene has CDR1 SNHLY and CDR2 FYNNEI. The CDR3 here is CASSQGSSTDTQYF. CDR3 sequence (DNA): TGTGCCAGCAGTCAGGGATCTAGCACAGATACGCAGTATTTT. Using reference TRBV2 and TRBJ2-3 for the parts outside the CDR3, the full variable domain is EPEVTQTPSHQVTQMGQEVILRCVPISNHLYFYWYRQILGQKVEFLVSFYNNEISEKSEIFDDQFSVERPDGSNFTLKIRSTKLEDSAMYFCASSQGSSTDTQYFGPGTRLTVL.

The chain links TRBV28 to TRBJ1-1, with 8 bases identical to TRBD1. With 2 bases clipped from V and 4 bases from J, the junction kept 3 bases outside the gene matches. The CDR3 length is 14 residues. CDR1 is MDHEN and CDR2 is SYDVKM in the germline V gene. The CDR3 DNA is TGTGCCAGCAGTTTAGCAGGGGGCATCACTGAAGCTTTCTTT. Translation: CASSLAGGITEAFF.

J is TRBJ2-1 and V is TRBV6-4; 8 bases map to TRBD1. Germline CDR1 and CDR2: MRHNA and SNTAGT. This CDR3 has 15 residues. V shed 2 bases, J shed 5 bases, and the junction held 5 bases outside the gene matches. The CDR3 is CASSDGQGQHNEQFF. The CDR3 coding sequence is TGTGCCAGCAGTGACGGACAGGGCCAGCACAATGAGCAGTTCTTC.

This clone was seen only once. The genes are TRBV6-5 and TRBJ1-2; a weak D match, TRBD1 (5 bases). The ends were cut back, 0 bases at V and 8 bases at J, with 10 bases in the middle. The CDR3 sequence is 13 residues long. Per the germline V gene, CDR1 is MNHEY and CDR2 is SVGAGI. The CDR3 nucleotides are TGTGCCAGCAGTTACTCGGGAAGGGGCGGCTACACCTTC. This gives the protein CASSYSGRGGYTF.

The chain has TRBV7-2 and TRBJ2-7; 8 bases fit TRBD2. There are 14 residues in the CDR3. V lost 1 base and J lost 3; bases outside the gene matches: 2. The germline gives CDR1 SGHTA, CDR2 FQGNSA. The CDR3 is CASSLDSGGYEQYF. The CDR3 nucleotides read TGTGCCAGCAGCTTAGACAGCGGGGGCTACGAGCAGTACTTC.

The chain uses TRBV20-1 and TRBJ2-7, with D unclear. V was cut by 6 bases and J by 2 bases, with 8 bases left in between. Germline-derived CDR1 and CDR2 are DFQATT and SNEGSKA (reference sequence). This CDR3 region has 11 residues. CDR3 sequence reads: CSASKTYEQYF. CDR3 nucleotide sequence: TGCAGTGCGAGCAAAACCTACGAGCAGTACTTC.

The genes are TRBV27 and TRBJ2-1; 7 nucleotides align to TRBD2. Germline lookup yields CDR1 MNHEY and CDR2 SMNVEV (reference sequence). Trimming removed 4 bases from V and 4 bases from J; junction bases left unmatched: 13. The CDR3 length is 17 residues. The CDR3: CASSSPRWSGKYNEQFF. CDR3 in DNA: TGTGCCAGCAGTTCCCCCCGATGGAGCGGGAAATACAATGAGCAGTTCTTC.